The 30 T cell receptor beta chains below all came from one sample that was sequenced in a study of CD8+ T cells in alopecia areata. RNA extraction and reverse transcription yielded cDNA as sequencing template. The protocol was immunoSEQ multiplex PCR, while the TCRdb copy is restricted to in-frame clones and leaves out a portion. The sample contains about 270,000 clones, 60% of which appear only once. Treatment specified: oral pan-JAK inhibitor, 5-10 mg twice daily. The sequencing used CD4+ T cells sorted from blood, collected around week 52, from a patient treated with tofacitinib. These receptor sequences come from a human donor with alopecia areata.

This rearrangement joins TRBV12-5 to TRBJ2-3, with D unresolved. Germline V gives CDR1 LGHNT, CDR2 FRNRAP. V was clipped by 1 base and J by 5 bases, with 10 bases between them. The length of the CDR3 is 14 residues. The CDR3 coding sequence is TGTGCTAGTGGTTTGGCCCCCCCAAGAGATACGCAGTATTTT. Translating it yields CASGLAPPRDTQYF.

The chain has TRBV27 and TRBJ1-6; the D is unclear. This CDR3 region has 15 residues. Germline CDR1 is MNHEY and CDR2 is SMNVEV (reference sequence). V lost 7 bases and J 5 bases, leaving 15 bases between the germline ends. CDR3 in DNA: TGTGCCAGCAATCTTGGTTTCCCTAATAATTCACCCCTCCACTTT. Protein: CASNLGFPNNSPLHF.

The chain is built from TRBV5-1 and TRBJ1-2; D ambiguous. Germline loops: CDR1 SGHRS, CDR2 YFSETQ. V was pared by 0 bases and J by 4 bases, with 13 bases between. The CDR3 sequence is 15 residues long. The CDR3 DNA reads TGCGCCAGCAGCTTGGGCCGAGAGTACATCTATGGCTACACCTTC. Residues: CASSLGREYIYGYTF. The complete variable domain, with remaining parts taken from reference TRBV5-1 and TRBJ1-2, reads KAGVTQTPRYLIKTRGQQVTLSCSPISGHRSVSWYQQTPGQGLQFLFEYFSETQRNKGNFPGRFSGRQFSNSRSEMNVSTLELGDSALYLCASSLGREYIYGYTFGSGTRLTVV.

The chain uses TRBV5-6 and TRBJ2-1, with unresolved D. This CDR3 comprises 12 residues. Trimming stripped 1 base from V and 8 bases from J, with 7 bases between. Germline values: CDR1 SGHDT, CDR2 YYEEEE. The CDR3 region has the DNA TGTGCCAGCAGCTTGACTGCATATGAGCAGTTCTTC. Amino acids: CASSLTAYEQFF.

This rearrangement joins TRBV6-5 to TRBJ2-5; 7 bases agree with TRBD1. Germline trimming cut 6 bases from V and 4 bases from J; bases unmatched to any gene: 5. There are 13 residues in the CDR3. The germline CDR1 and CDR2 sequences are MNHEY and SVGAGI. This CDR3 is CASSETGRETQYF. In nucleotides, the CDR3 is TGTGCCAGCAGCGAGACAGGGAGAGAGACCCAGTACTTC.

In its sample, this clone was seen a few times. The same CDR3 arises from other DNA sequences in this sample as well. The V call is TRBV29-1, the J call TRBJ2-7; 7 bases match TRBD1. V was clipped by 5 bases and J by 0 bases; unmatched bases: 1. CDR1 is SQVTM and CDR2 is ANQGSEA in the germline V gene. The CDR3 totals 12 residues. The DNA of the CDR3 is TGCAGCGTTCGGACAGGCTCCTACGAGCAGTACTTC. Protein: CSVRTGSYEQYF.

This clone occurred a few times. The rearrangement links TRBV23-1 to TRBJ1-5, with D uncertain. TRBV23-1 counts as an open reading frame of uncertain function. CDR3 size: 14 residues. V lost 6 bases and J 4 bases, leaving 13 bases between the germline ends. Here the CDR3 reads CASRPYGGNQPQHF. CDR3 coding DNA: TGCGCCAGCAGGCCGTACGGCGGTAATCAGCCCCAGCATTTT.

This clone was picked up a small number of times. The gene calls are TRBV2 and TRBJ2-6; weak D call: TRBD2 (6 bases). The CDR3 runs 17 residues. Germline V gives CDR1 SNHLY, CDR2 FYNNEI. V shed 5 bases and J shed 0 bases, with 14 bases lying between them. The CDR3 loop is CASSPGTPGSGANVLTF. The CDR3 coding sequence is TGTGCCAGCAGTCCCGGGACTCCGGGCTCTGGGGCCAACGTCCTGACTTTC.

This clone appeared a single time. The chain links TRBV18 to TRBJ2-7; D is tentatively TRBD1 or TRBD2 (5 bases each). The CDR3 spans 13 residues. Looked up from germline, CDR1 is KGHSH and CDR2 is LQKENI. V lost 3 bases and J lost 6, with 12 bases in between. The CDR3, as DNA: TGTGCCAGCTCACCGGGGGTCAGGGTCGAGCAGTACTTC. Translating gives CASSPGVRVEQYF.

V is TRBV5-4 and J is TRBJ1-5; D gene ambiguous. CDR3 size: 14 residues. Trimming removed 4 bases at V and 0 bases at J, with 8 bases between. Germline V gene data show CDR1 as SGHNT and CDR2 as YYREEE (reference sequence). The CDR3 coding sequence is TGTGCCAGCAGCATCGGGAATAGCAATCAGCCCCAGCATTTT. Translation: CASSIGNSNQPQHF.

This chain uses TRBV15 with TRBJ2-7, with 8 bases aligning to TRBD2. The CDR3 is made up of 14 amino acids. Trimming removed 9 bases from V and 3 bases from J; junction bases left unmatched: 10. Germline values: CDR1 LNHNV, CDR2 YYDKDF (reference sequence). In DNA, the CDR3 is TGTGCCACGGGGGGGAGCGGGGGCTTCTACGAGCAGTACTTC. Protein product: CATGGSGGFYEQYF.

The chain couples TRBV30 to TRBJ1-2; the D is unclear. The germline V gene encodes CDR1 GTSNPN and CDR2 SVGIG (reference sequence). This CDR3 region has 13 residues. Trimming left V 0 bases short and J 4 bases short, with 9 bases between. The CDR3 nucleotides read TGTGCCTGGAGTGTAGGGCTGACCTATGGCTACACCTTC. Translated: CAWSVGLTYGYTF.

This chain links TRBV29-1 with TRBJ2-7; either TRBD1 or TRBD2 may supply D (5 bases each). V was shortened by 3 bases and J by 11 bases, with 14 bases between the two germline ends. CDR1 is SQVTM, CDR2 ANQGSEA, per germline. This CDR3 spans 11 amino acids. For the CDR3, the DNA is TGCAGCGTTGACAGAGGGGAGAGGGAGTACTTC. Translation gives CSVDRGEREYF.

The J gene is TRBJ2-1, the V gene TRBV29-1; D might be TRBD2 (5 bases). CDR1 is SQVTM, CDR2 ANQGSEA, per germline. This CDR3 is 13 amino acids long. The ends were cut back, 3 bases at V and 6 bases at J, with 12 bases in the middle. CDR3 bases: TGCAGCGTTGATTCGGGGAAGGCCAATGAGCAGTTCTTC. It is translated as CSVDSGKANEQFF.

A few counts support this clone. The chain carries TRBV18 and TRBJ2-7; D is undetermined. Germline-derived CDR1 and CDR2 are KGHSH and LQKENI. CDR3 length: 11 residues. Trimming removed 3 bases at V and 5 bases at J, with 5 bases between. The CDR3 sequence: CASSPGHEQYF. In DNA, the CDR3 is TGTGCCAGCTCACCGGGCCACGAGCAGTACTTC.

In nucleotides, the CDR3 is TGCAGCGTTGTTTTTGCAAACACAGATACGCAGTATTTT. This encodes CSVVFANTDTQYF. The rearrangement links TRBV29-1 to TRBJ2-3, with D uncertain. The CDR3 is 13 amino acids. Germline loops: CDR1 SQVTM, CDR2 ANQGSEA. V was cut by 4 bases and J by 2 bases, with 10 bases left in between.

With regard to this clone: The same CDR3 can be traced to other DNA sequences in this sample. The genes are TRBV30 and TRBJ2-4; D is tentatively TRBD1 or TRBD2 (6 bases each). V lost 0 bases to trimming and J lost 6 bases, with 12 bases between them. The CDR3 covers 14 residues. The germline V gene encodes CDR1 GTSNPN and CDR2 SVGIG (reference sequence). The CDR3 DNA is TGTGCCTGGAGTGTAGGGGGGCGGGGAAACATTCAGTACTTC. Protein: CAWSVGGRGNIQYF.

This chain uses TRBV27 with TRBJ2-2; TRBD1 might be the D (5 bases). The V and J ends lost 7 bases and 1 base respectively, with 10 bases between them. This CDR3 is 14 amino acids long. CDR1 MNHEY and CDR2 SMNVEV come from the germline V gene (reference sequence). The CDR3 is CASTAGMNTGELFF. The CDR3 region has the DNA TGTGCCAGCACGGCAGGGATGAACACCGGGGAGCTGTTTTTT.

The V and J genes are TRBV5-1 and TRBJ2-7; D is uncertain. This CDR3 contains 14 residues. Trimming removed 2 bases from V and 0 bases from J, with 9 bases in between. Per germline, CDR1 SGHRS and CDR2 YFSETQ. The CDR3 loop is CASSFGSSSYEQYF. The CDR3 bases are TGCGCCAGCAGCTTCGGGTCGAGCTCCTACGAGCAGTACTTC.

This clone appeared a single time. CDR3 DNA: TGTGCCAGCAGAATGGAGAAGGGCACAGATACGCAGTATTTT. This gives the protein CASRMEKGTDTQYF. The chain carries TRBV2 and TRBJ2-3; D unclear. This CDR3 is 14 amino acids long. The germline V and J ends were trimmed by 6 bases and 1 base, with 11 bases remaining between them. CDR1 and CDR2 from the germline V gene are SNHLY and FYNNEI.

This clone was seen only a few times. The rearrangement uses TRBV9 and TRBJ1-2; 9 bases map to TRBD1. CDR1 is SGDLS and CDR2 is YYNGEE in the germline V gene. Trimming took 4 bases from V and 2 from J; bases not matched to a gene: 9. The CDR3 length is 16 residues. The CDR3 reads CASSLRTGVGNYGYTF. The CDR3 region has the DNA TGTGCCAGCAGCTTACGGACAGGGGTTGGCAACTATGGCTACACCTTC.

The genes are TRBV7-2 and TRBJ1-2, with D possibly matching TRBD1 (5 bases). Looked up from germline, CDR1 is SGHTA and CDR2 is FQGNSA. The CDR3 contains 14 residues. The ends were cut back, 1 base at V and 9 bases at J, with 15 bases in the middle. The CDR3: CASSLEWQGQRYTF. CDR3 nucleotide sequence: TGTGCCAGCAGCTTAGAGTGGCAGGGCCAACGCTACACCTTC.

The chain recombines TRBV9 with TRBJ2-2; 7 bases line up with TRBD1. Germline-derived CDR1 and CDR2 are SGDLS and YYNGEE. With 8 bases clipped from V and 5 bases from J, the junction kept 3 bases outside the gene matches. This CDR3 has 12 amino acids. DNA for the CDR3: TGTGCCAGTCGACAGGGTACCGGGGAGCTGTTTTTT. Its translation: CASRQGTGELFF.

V gene TRBV30 combines with J gene TRBJ1-6; D gene ambiguous. The CDR3 length is 10 residues. The V and J ends lost 6 bases and 5 bases respectively, with 2 bases between them. The germline V gene encodes CDR1 GTSNPN and CDR2 SVGIG (reference sequence). CDR3 DNA sequence: TGTGCCTGTGATAATTCACCCCTCCACTTT. It encodes CACDNSPLHF.

The J gene is TRBJ1-2, the V gene TRBV30, with a weak D call TRBD1 (6 bases). The germline V gene encodes CDR1 GTSNPN and CDR2 SVGIG (reference sequence). The CDR3 is 12 residues long. The CDR3 DNA reads TGTGCTCATAGACAGGCGAGGTATGGCTACACCTTC. As protein: CAHRQARYGYTF.

This chain joins TRBV6-6 and TRBJ2-7; 9 bases are shared with TRBD2. V shed 2 bases, J shed 6 bases, and the junction held 8 bases outside the gene matches. This CDR3 contains 15 residues. Germline V gene data show CDR1 as MNHNY and CDR2 as SVGAGI (reference sequence). CDR3 DNA: TGTGCCAGCAGTTACCATGGGCGGGGGGGCCTCGAGCAGTACTTC. It encodes CASSYHGRGGLEQYF.

This clone came up a few times. This chain links TRBV7-2 with TRBJ2-3, with 9 positions matching TRBD2. From germline, CDR1 is SGHTA and CDR2 FQGNSA. Losses at the gene ends were 4 bases for V and 6 bases for J; bases not matched to a gene: 2. The CDR3 is 13 amino acids. The DNA for the CDR3 is TGTGCCAGCAGCTCTAGCGGGGCCGATACGCAGTATTTT. Translated: CASSSSGADTQYF.

This clone has more than one count but fewer than ten. V is TRBV7-3 and J is TRBJ2-1; D is tentatively TRBD1 or TRBD2 (6 bases each). The CDR3 runs to 18 residues. The V end lost 1 base, the J end lost 10 bases, and 26 bases lay between the germline ends. CDR1 and CDR2 (germline): SGHTA, FQGTGA. The CDR3 sequence is CASSLKRNGGPVPGEQFF. The CDR3 DNA sequence: TGTGCCAGCAGCTTAAAGAGAAATGGGGGGCCGGTCCCGGGAGAGCAGTTCTTC.

The rearrangement joins TRBV15 to TRBJ1-4; D uncertain. V was cut by 0 bases and J by 4 bases, with 9 bases left in between. The CDR3 length is 15 residues. Germline V gives CDR1 LNHNV, CDR2 YYDKDF (reference sequence). In DNA form, the CDR3 reads TGTGCCACCAGCAGAGATGGCCAGGATAATGAAAAACTGTTTTTT. Translation: CATSRDGQDNEKLFF.

J is TRBJ2-3 and V is TRBV7-2; no clear D. Germline V lookup: CDR1 SGHTA, CDR2 FQGNSA. The CDR3 length is 11 residues. The ends were cut back, 2 bases at V and 5 bases at J, with 2 bases in the middle. Here the CDR3 DNA reads TGTGCCAGCAGCTTACAAGATACGCAGTATTTT. Its protein is CASSLQDTQYF. Full variable domain (remainder filled in from reference TRBV7-2 and TRBJ2-3): GAGVSQSPSNKVTEKGKDVELRCDPISGHTALYWYRQSLGQGLEFLIYFQGNSAPDKSGLPSDRFSAERTGGSVSTLTIQRTQQEDSAVYLCASSLQDTQYFGPGTRLTVL.